This T cell receptor (beta chain) was documented in a study of blood T cell repertoires in COVID-19. At the level of the study: Spain, Italy and the United States supplied samples that represented acute and convalescent COVID-19. Sources were T cells, B-cell-depleted T cells, or PBMCs; the material itself was cDNA or gDNA.

Authors' data handling: Estimation of nucleated cell counts relied on the amplification of reference gene primers. TCRdb's copy holds only in-frame clones and misses some; the assay was immunoSEQ multiplex PCR. That table furnishes V, J and clone size, whereas the DNA furnished D and trimming. Of 120,000 or so clones listed, roughly 90% are singletons. This clone has just one count. The sample contains more than one DNA sequence encoding this CDR3. Germline assignment: CDR1 SGHRS and CDR2 YFSETQ. The CDR3 extends over 14 amino acids. The V and J ends lost 0 bases and 5 bases, in that order; junction bases with no gene match: 4.

Sequencing input: peripheral blood. The receptor's source is a man in his fifties or sixties with acute or convalescent COVID-19. V usage is TRBV5-1 and J usage is TRBJ1-2, with 7 nucleotides matching TRBD1. As DNA, the CDR3 is TGCGCCAGCAGCTTGGAGGGGGCGGGGTATGGCTACACCTTC. Protein product: CASSLEGAGYGYTF.